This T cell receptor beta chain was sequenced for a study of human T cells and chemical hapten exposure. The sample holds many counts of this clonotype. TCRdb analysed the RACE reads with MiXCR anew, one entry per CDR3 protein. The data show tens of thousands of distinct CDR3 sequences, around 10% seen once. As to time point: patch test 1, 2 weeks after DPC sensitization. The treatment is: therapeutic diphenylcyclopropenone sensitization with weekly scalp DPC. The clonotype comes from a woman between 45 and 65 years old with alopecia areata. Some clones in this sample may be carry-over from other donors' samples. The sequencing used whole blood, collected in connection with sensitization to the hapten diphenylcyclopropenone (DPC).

The CDR3 bases are TGTGCCAGCACCAGACCGGGTCCTACAATAATCGGGGAGCTGTTTTTT. Translated: CASTRPGPTIIGELFF. The chain carries TRBV11-2 and TRBJ2-2, with unresolved D. Deletions cut 7 bases from V and 7 bases from J, with 22 bases between. This CDR3 comprises 16 residues. Germline loops: CDR1 SGHAT, CDR2 FQNNGV.